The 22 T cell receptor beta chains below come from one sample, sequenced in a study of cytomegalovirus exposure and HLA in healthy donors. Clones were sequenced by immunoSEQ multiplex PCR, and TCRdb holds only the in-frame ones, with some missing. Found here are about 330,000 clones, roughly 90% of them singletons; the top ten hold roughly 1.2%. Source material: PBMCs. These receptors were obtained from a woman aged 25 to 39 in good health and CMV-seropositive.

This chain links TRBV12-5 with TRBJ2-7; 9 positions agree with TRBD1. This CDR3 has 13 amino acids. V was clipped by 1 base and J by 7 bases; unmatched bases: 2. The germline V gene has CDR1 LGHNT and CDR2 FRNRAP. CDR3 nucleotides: TGTGCTAGTGGTTTGGACAGGGGGCTGGAGCAGTACTTC. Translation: CASGLDRGLEQYF.

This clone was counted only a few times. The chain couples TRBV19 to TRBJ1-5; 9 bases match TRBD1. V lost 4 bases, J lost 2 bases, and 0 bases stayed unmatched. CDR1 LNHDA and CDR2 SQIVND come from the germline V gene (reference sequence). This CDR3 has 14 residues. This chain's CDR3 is CASSRTGGNQPQHF. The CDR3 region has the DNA TGTGCCAGTAGTAGGACAGGGGGCAATCAGCCCCAGCATTTT.

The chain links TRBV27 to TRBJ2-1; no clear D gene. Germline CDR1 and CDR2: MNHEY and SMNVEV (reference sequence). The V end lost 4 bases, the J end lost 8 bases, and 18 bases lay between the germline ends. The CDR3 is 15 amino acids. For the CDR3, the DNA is TGTGCCAGCAGTTCACGACACCCCAATCGCGATGAGCAGTTCTTC. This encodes CASSSRHPNRDEQFF.

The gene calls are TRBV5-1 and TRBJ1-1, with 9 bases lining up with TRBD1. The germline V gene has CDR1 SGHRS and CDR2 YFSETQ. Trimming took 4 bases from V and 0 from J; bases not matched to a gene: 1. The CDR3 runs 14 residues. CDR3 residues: CASSGTGLNTEAFF. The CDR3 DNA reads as TGCGCCAGCAGCGGGACAGGGTTGAACACTGAAGCTTTCTTT.

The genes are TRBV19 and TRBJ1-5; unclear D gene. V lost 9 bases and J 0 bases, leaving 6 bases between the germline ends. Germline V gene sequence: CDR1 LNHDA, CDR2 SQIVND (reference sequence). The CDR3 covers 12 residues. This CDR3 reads CASTDSNQPQHF. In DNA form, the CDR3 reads TGTGCCAGCACAGATAGCAATCAGCCCCAGCATTTT.

CDR3: CSARGGTLQFF. The CDR3 nucleotides read TGCAGTGCTAGAGGGGGGACTTTGCAGTTCTTC. The chain has TRBV20-1 and TRBJ2-1; possible D gene TRBD2, 6 bases. V was cut by 1 base and J by 12 bases, with 10 bases left in between. CDR3 size: 11 residues. From germline, CDR1 is DFQATT and CDR2 SNEGSKA (reference sequence).

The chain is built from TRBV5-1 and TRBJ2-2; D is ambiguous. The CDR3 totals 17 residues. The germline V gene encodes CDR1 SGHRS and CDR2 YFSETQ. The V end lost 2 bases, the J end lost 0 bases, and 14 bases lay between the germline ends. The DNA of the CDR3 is TGCGCCAGCAGCTTATCCCGGCGGCGGCCGAACACCGGGGAGCTGTTTTTT. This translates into CASSLSRRRPNTGELFF.

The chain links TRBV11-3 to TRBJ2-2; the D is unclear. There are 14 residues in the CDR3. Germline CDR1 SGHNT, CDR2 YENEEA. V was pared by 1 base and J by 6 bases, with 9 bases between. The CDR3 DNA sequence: TGTGCCAGCAGCTTAGTGTCTGGGGCCGGGGAGCTGTTTTTT. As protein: CASSLVSGAGELFF.

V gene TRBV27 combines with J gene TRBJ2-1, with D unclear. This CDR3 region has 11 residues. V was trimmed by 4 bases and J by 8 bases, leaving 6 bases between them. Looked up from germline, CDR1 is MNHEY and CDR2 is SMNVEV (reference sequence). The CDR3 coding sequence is TGTGCCAGCAGTTCCAGCGATGAGCAGTTCTTC. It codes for CASSSSDEQFF.

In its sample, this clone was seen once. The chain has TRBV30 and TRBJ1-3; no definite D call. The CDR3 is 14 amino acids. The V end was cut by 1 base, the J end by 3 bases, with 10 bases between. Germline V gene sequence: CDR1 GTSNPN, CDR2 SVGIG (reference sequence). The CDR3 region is CAWSGVFGGNTIYF. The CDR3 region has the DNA TGTGCCTGGAGTGGTGTTTTTGGTGGAAACACCATATATTTT.

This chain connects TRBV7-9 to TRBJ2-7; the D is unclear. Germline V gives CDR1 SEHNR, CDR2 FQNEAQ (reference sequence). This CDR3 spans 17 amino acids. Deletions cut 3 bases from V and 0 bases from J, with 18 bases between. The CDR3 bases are TGTGCCAGCAGCTTTGACCAGATCCAACTCACCTCCTACGAGCAGTACTTC. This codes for CASSFDQIQLTSYEQYF.

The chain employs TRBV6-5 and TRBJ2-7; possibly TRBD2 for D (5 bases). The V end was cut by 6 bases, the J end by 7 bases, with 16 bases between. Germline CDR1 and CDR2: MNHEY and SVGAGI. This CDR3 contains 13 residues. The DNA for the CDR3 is TGTGCCAGCAGGGATGGGGTCCGGGGAGAGCAGTACTTC. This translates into CASRDGVRGEQYF.

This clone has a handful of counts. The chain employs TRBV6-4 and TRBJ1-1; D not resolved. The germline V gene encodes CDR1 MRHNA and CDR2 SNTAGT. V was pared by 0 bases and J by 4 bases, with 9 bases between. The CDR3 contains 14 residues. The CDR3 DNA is TGTGCCAGCAGTGACTCCAGCTACGGCACTGAAGCTTTCTTT. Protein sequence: CASSDSSYGTEAFF.

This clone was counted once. The DNA of the CDR3 is TGTGCCAGTAGTTTCGGGCCCAGTAGGGACGAGCAGTACTTC. As protein: CASSFGPSRDEQYF. The chain uses TRBV19 and TRBJ2-7; the D is unclear. The CDR3 length is 14 residues. V was shortened by 5 bases and J by 5 bases, with 16 bases between the two germline ends. From germline, CDR1 is LNHDA and CDR2 SQIVND (reference sequence).

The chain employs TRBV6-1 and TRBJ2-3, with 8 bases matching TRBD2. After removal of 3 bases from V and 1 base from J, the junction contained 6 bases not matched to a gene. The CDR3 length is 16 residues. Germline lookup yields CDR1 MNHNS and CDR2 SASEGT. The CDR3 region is CASSDLKLAGTDTQYF. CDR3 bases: TGTGCCAGCAGTGACCTCAAACTAGCGGGCACAGATACGCAGTATTTT.

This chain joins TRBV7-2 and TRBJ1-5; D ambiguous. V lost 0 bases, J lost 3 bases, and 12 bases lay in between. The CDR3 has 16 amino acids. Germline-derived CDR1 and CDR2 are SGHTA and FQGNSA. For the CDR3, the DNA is TGTGCCAGCAGCTTAGCTGGTGGGGTCCTCAATCAGCCCCAGCATTTT. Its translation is CASSLAGGVLNQPQHF.

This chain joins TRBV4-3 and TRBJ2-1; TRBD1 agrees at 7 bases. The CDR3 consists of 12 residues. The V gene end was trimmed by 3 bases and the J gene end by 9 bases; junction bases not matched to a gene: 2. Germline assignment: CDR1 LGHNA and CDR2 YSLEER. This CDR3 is CASSQTGFEQFF. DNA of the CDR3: TGCGCCAGCAGCCAGACAGGGTTTGAGCAGTTCTTC.

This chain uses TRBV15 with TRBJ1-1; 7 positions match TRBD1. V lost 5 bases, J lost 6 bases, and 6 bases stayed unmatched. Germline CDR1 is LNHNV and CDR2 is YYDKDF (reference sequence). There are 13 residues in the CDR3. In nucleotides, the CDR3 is TGTGCCACCAGCGCCCCAGGGGGGGCTGAAGCTTTCTTT. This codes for CATSAPGGAEAFF.

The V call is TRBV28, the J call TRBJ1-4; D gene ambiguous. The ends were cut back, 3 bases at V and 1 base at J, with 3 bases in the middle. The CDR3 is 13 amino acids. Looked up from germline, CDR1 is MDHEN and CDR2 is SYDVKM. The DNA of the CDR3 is TGTGCCAGCAGTTTGGTAACTAATGAAAAACTGTTTTTT. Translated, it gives CASSLVTNEKLFF.

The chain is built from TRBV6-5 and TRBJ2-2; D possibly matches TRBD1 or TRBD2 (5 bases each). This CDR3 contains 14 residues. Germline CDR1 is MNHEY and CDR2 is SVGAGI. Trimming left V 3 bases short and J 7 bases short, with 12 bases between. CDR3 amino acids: CASSYNWDHGELFF. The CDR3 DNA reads TGTGCCAGCAGTTATAATTGGGACCACGGGGAGCTGTTTTTT.

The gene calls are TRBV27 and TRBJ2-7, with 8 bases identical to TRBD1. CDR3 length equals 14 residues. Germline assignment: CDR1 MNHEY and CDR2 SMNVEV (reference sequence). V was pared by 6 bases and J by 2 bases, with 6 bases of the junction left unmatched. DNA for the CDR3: TGTGCCAGCAGCACCGGGACAGGTCCCTACGAGCAGTACTTC. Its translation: CASSTGTGPYEQYF.

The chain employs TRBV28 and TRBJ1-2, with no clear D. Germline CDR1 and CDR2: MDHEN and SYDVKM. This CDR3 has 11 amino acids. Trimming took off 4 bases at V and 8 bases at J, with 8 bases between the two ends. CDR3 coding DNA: TGTGCCAGCAGTTCCTATTCGGGCTACACCTTC. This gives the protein CASSSYSGYTF.